Sequencing of this T cell receptor beta chain was carried out in a study of molecular identifiers for immune sequencing clone quantification. Study-level findings and limits: Investigators reportedly could detect spiked Jurkat TCR RNA from one cell among around 930,000 naive cells. For highly expanded clones, sizes could be underestimated when identical TCR molecules share a barcode.

Remarks on this clonotype: The antigen remains undetermined.

This CDR3 is built from 14 residues. The germline V gene has CDR1 LGHDT and CDR2 YNNKEL (reference sequence). V lost 4 bases and J lost 3, with 12 bases in between. TCRdb analysed the PCR reads with MiXCR anew, one entry per CDR3 protein. The sample lists about 630,000 distinct CDR3 sequences; 25% were seen once. Sequencing used naive CD8+ T cells from blood, with Jurkat cell RNA spiked in. Subset reported: FACS-sorted CD8+CD4-CCR7+CD45RA+ naive T cells. This clonotype was sampled from a human donor in good health. Some libraries in this study had Jurkat cell RNA spiked in. This chain links TRBV3-1 with TRBJ2-5, with D possibly TRBD1 on 6 matching bases. The CDR3 loop is CASSLSPGEETQYF. In DNA form, the CDR3 reads TGTGCCAGCAGCCTATCCCCAGGGGAAGAGACCCAGTACTTC.